This T cell receptor beta chain was sequenced during a study of shared clonotypes between healthy human individuals. Study-wide findings and caveats: Some naive CD4 clonotypes, about 5%, turned up in common across several donors. Blood was the only sampled material, and tissue repertoires likely differ.

Over several immunoSEQ plates, each subset's genomic DNA was distributed in even portions. The repertoire was sequenced with immunoSEQ multiplex PCR; TCRdb's copy has only in-frame clones and lacks some. This table holds roughly 2.5 million clones, more than 90% found once. Worth noting for this clone: Its antigen is as yet unknown. Distinct nucleotide sequences in the sample also encode this CDR3.

Per the germline V gene, CDR1 is SGHAT and CDR2 is FQNNGV. V gave up 1 base and J gave up 2 bases, with 11 bases separating them. This CDR3 comprises 15 residues. The V gene is TRBV11-2, the J gene TRBJ1-1; perhaps TRBD1 as D (6 bases). Sequencing was carried out using naive CD4+ T cells sorted from blood. Subset in this sample: CD45RA+ positively selected. The receptor was isolated from a man between 18 and 29 years old in good health. The CDR3 reads CASSLGGTLNTEAFF. The CDR3 coding sequence is TGTGCCAGCAGCTTAGGAGGGACACTTAACACTGAAGCTTTCTTT.